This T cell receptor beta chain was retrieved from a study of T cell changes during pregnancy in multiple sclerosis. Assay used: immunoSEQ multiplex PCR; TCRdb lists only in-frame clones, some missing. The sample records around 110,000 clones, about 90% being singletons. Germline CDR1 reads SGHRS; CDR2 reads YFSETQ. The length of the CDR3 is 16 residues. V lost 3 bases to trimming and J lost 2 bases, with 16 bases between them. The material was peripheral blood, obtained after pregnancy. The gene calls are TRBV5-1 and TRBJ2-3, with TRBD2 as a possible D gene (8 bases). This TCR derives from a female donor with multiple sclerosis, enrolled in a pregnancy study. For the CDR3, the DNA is TGCGCCAGCAGCTCGTTAGCGGGGACAGCCACAGATACGCAGTATTTT. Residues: CASSSLAGTATDTQYF. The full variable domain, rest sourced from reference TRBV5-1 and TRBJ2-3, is KAGVTQTPRYLIKTRGQQVTLSCSPISGHRSVSWYQQTPGQGLQFLFEYFSETQRNKGNFPGRFSGRQFSNSRSEMNVSTLELGDSALYLCASSSLAGTATDTQYFGPGTRLTVL.